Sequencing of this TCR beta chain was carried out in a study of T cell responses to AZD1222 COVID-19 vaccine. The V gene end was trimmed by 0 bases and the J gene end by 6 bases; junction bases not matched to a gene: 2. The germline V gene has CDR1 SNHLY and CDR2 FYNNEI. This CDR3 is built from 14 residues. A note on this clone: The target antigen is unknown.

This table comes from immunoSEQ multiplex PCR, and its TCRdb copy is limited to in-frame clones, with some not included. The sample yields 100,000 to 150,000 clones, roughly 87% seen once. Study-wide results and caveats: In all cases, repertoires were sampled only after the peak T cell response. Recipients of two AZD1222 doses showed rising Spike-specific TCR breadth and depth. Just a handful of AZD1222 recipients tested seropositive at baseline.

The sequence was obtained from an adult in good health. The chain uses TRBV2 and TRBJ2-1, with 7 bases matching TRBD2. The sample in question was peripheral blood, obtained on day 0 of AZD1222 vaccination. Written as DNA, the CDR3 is TGTGCCAGCAGTGAAGCTCCGGGGGGCAATGAGCAGTTCTTC. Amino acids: CASSEAPGGNEQFF.